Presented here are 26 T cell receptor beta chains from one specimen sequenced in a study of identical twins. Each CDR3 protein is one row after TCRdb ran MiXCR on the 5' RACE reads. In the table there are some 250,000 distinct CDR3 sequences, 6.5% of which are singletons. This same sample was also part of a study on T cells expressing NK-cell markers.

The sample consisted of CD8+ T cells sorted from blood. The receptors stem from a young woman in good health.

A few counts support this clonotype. This CDR3 is CASSWGLVGVTTEAFF. The CDR3, as DNA: TGTGCCAGCAGCTGGGGACTAGTGGGGGTGACCACTGAAGCTTTCTTT. This sequence joins TRBV7-9 and TRBJ1-1, with D tentatively TRBD1 (5 bases). CDR1 is SEHNR, CDR2 FQNEAQ, per germline (reference sequence). This CDR3 spans 16 amino acids. Trimming left V 4 bases short and J 4 bases short, with 19 bases between.

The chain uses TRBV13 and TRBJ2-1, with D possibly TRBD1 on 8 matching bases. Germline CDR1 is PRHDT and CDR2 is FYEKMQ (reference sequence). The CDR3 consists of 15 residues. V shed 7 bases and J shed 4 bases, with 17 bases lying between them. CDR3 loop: CASTGTGGVYNEQFF. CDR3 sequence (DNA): TGTGCCAGCACCGGAACAGGGGGGGTTTACAATGAGCAGTTCTTC.

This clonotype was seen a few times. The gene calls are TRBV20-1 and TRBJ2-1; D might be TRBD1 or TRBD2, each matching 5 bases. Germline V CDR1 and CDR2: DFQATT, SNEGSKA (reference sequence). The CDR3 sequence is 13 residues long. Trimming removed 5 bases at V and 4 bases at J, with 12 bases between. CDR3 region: CSACPGPYNEQFF. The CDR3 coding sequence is TGCAGTGCTTGCCCGGGGCCTTACAATGAGCAGTTCTTC.

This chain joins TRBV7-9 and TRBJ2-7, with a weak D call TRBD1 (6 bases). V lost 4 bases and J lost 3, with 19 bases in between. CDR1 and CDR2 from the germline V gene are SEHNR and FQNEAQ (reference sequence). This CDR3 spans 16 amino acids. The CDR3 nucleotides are TGTGCCAGCAGCTATCCTACACAGGGACCCCTCTACGAGCAGTACTTC. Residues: CASSYPTQGPLYEQYF.

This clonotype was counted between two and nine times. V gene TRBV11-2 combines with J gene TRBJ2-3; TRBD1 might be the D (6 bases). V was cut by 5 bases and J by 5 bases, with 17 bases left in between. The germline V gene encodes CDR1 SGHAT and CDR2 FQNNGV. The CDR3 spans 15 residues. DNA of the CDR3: TGTGCCAGCAGCCCAAATGGACAGCCGTTAGATACGCAGTATTTT. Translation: CASSPNGQPLDTQYF.

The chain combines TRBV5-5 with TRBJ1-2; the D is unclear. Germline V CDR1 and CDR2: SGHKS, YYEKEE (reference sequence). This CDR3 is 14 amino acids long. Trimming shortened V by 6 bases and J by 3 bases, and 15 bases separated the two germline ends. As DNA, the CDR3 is TGTGCCAGCACCCCCTGGAAGTCGGACTATGGCTACACCTTC. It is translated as CASTPWKSDYGYTF.

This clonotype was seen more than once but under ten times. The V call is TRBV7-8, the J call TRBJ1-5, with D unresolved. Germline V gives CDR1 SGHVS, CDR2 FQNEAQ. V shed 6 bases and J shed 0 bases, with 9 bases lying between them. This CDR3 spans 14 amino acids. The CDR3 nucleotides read TGTGCCAGCAGTGAGGGCCGTAGCAATCAGCCCCAGCATTTT. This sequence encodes CASSEGRSNQPQHF.

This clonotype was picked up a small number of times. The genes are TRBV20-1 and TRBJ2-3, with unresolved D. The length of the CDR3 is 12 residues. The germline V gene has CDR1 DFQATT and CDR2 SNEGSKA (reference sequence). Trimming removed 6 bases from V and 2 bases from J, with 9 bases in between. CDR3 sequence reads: CSAIRLTDTQYF. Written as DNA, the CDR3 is TGCAGTGCCATCAGGCTCACAGATACGCAGTATTTT.

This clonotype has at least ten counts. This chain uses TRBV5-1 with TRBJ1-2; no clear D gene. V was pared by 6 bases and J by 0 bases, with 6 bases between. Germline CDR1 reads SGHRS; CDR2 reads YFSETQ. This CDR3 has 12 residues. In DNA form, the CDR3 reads TGCGCCAGCATAGGGCCTAACTATGGCTACACCTTC. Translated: CASIGPNYGYTF.

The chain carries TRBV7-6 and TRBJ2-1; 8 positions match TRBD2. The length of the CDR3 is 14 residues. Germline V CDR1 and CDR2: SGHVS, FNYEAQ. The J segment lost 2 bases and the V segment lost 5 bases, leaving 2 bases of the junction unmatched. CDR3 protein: CASSRSGTYNEQFF. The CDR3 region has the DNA TGTGCCAGCAGCCGTAGCGGGACCTACAATGAGCAGTTCTTC.

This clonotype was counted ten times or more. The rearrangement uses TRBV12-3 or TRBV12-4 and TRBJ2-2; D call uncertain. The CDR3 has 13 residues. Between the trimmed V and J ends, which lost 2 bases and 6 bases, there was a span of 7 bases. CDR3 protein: CASSLTGPGELFF. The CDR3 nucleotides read TGTGCCAGCAGTTTAACGGGTCCCGGGGAGCTGTTTTTT.

The CDR3 loop reads CSARSGLAYEQYF. The CDR3 DNA sequence: TGCAGTGCTAGAAGCGGTCTAGCGTACGAGCAGTACTTC. V is TRBV20-1 and J is TRBJ2-7; D possibly corresponds to TRBD2 (6 bases). V gave up 2 bases and J gave up 4 bases, with 12 bases separating them. From germline, CDR1 is DFQATT and CDR2 SNEGSKA (reference sequence). This CDR3 comprises 13 residues.

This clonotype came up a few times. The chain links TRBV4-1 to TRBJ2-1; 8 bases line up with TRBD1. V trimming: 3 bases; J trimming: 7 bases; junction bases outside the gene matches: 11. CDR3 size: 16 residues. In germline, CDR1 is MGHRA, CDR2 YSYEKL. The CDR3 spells CASSQPDRGFGNEQFF. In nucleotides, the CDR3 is TGCGCCAGCAGCCAGCCCGACAGGGGATTCGGGAATGAGCAGTTCTTC.

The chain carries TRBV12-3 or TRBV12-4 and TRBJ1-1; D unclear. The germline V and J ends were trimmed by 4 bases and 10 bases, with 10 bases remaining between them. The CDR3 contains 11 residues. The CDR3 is CASSSQFIAFF. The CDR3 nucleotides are TGTGCCAGCAGTTCCCAATTCATAGCTTTCTTT.

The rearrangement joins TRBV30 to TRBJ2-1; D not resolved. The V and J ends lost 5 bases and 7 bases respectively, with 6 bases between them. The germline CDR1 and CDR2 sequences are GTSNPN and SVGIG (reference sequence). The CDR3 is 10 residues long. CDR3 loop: CAWSENEQFF. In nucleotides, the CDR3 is TGTGCCTGGTCCGAGAATGAGCAGTTCTTC.

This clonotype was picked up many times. CDR3 protein: CASGDPGVTEAFF. The CDR3 bases are TGTGCTAGTGGGGACCCAGGGGTCACTGAAGCTTTCTTT. This chain joins TRBV12-5 and TRBJ1-1, with a tentative D call TRBD1 (6 bases). Trimming stripped 6 bases from V and 4 bases from J, with 12 bases between. CDR3 length: 13 residues. Germline assignment: CDR1 LGHNT and CDR2 FRNRAP.

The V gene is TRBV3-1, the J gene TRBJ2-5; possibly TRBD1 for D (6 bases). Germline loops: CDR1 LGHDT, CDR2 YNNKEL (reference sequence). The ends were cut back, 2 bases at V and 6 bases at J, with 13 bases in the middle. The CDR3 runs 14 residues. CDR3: CASSQITGSQTQYF. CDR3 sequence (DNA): TGTGCCAGCAGCCAAATTACAGGGTCTCAGACCCAGTACTTC.

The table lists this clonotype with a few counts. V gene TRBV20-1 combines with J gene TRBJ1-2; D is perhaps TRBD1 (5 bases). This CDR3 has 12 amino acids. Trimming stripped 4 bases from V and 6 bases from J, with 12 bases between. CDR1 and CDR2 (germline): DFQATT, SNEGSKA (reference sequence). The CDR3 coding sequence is TGCAGTGCTATGGGACCTTTCGATGGCTACACCTTC. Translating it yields CSAMGPFDGYTF.

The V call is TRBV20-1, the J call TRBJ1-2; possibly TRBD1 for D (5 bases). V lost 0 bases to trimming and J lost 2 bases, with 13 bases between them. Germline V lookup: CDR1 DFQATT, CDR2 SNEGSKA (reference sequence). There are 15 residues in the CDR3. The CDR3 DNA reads TGCAGTGCTAGAGATCCGGGACGGAGGAACTATGGCTACACCTTC. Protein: CSARDPGRRNYGYTF.

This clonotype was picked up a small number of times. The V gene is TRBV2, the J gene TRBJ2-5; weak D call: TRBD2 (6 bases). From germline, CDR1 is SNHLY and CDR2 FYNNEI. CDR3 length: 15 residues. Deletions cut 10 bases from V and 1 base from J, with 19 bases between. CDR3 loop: CATEGGRAPQETQYF. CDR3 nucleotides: TGTGCCACCGAGGGAGGCAGGGCCCCCCAAGAGACCCAGTACTTC.

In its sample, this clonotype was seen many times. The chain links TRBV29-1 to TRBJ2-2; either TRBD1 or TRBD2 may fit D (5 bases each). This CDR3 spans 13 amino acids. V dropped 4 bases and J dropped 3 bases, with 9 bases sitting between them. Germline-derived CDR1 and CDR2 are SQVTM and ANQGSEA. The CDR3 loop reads CSVAGTDTGELFF. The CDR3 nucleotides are TGCAGCGTTGCCGGGACCGACACCGGGGAGCTGTTTTTT.

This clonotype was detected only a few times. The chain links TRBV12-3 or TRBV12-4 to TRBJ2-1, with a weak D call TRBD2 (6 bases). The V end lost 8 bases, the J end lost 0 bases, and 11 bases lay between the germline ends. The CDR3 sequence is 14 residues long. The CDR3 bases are TGTGCCAGCGTTAGCGGAAGCTCCTACAATGAGCAGTTCTTC. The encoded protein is CASVSGSSYNEQFF.

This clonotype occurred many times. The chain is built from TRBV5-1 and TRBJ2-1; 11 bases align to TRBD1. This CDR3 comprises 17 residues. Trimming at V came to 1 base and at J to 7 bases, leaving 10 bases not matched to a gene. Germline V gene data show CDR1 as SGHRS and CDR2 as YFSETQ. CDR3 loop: CASSLNPGQGAENEQFF. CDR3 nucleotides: TGCGCCAGCAGCTTGAACCCAGGACAGGGGGCAGAGAATGAGCAGTTCTTC.

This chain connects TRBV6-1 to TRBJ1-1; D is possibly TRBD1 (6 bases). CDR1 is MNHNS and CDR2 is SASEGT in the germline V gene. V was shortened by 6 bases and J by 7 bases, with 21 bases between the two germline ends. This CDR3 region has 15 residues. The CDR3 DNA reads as TGTGCCAGCAGCGGTGGAGACAGGAGGATAGGTGAAGCTTTCTTT. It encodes CASSGGDRRIGEAFF.

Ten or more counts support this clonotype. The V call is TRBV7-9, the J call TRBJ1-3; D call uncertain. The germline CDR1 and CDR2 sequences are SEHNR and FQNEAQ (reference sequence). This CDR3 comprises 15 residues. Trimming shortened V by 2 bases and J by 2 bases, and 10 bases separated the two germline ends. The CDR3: CASSLWDRAGNTIYF. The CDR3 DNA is TGTGCCAGCAGCTTATGGGATCGCGCTGGAAACACCATATATTTT.

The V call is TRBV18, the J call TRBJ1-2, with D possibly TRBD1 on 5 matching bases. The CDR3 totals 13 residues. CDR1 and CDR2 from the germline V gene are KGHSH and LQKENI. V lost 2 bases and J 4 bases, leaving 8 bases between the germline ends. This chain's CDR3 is CASSPTGGYGYTF. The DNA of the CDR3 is TGTGCCAGCTCACCAACGGGGGGCTATGGCTACACCTTC. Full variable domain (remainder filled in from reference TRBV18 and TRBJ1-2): NAGVMQNPRHLVRRRGQEARLRCSPMKGHSHVYWYRQLPEEGLKFMVYLQKENIIDESGMPKERFSAEFPKEGPSILRIQQVVRGDSAAYFCASSPTGGYGYTFGSGTRLTVV.